This is a list of T cell receptor beta chains from one sample in a study of blood T cell repertoires in COVID-19. Profiling relied on immunoSEQ multiplex PCR, and the TCRdb table lists in-frame clones only, not all of them. The data contain 200,000 to 250,000 clones, 70% to 90% of them singletons. Sequencing was done on a sample of peripheral blood. The receptor set was obtained from a human donor in a cohort sampled during active COVID-19. The CDR3 runs from the conserved cysteine through the conserved F or W. Fields, in order: clone size, J gene, D gene, V gene, CDR3 DNA, CDR3 protein. D genes are given only for firm matches. For some rows the clone size is stated as once, few or many, or as a class when expanded; others skip it.

NA | TRBJ2-2 | NA | TRBV4-3 | TGCGCCAGCAGCCGGGCAGTTGGGGGGGGCCGGAACACCGGGGAGCTGTTTTTT | CASSRAVGGGRNTGELFF
NA | TRBJ2-3 | TRBD1 | TRBV19 | TGTGCCAGTAGTATTATGCGGGACAGGGGTAAGGAAGATACGCAGTATTTT | CASSIMRDRGKEDTQYF
few | TRBJ2-1 | NA | TRBV30 | TGTGCCTGGAGTGTACTGTGGGGGGACAATGAGCAGTTCTTC | CAWSVLWGDNEQFF
NA | TRBJ1-2 | NA | TRBV6-6 | TGTGCCAGCAATCACAAGGGCAGGGTCTATGGCTACACCTTC | CASNHKGRVYGYTF
NA | TRBJ1-2 | NA | TRBV5-4 | TGTGCCAGCAGCATTGACAGGACCGATGTAGACACCTTC | CASSIDRTDVDTF
NA | TRBJ2-1 | TRBD1 | TRBV5-6 | TGTGCCAGCAGCTGGACAGGTGGGTCCTACAATGAGCAGTTCTTC | CASSWTGGSYNEQFF
once | TRBJ2-1 | NA | TRBV5-1 | TGCGCCAGCAGCTTGGACTATAACAATGAGCAGTTCTTC | CASSLDYNNEQFF
NA | TRBJ2-7 | NA | TRBV5-4 | TGTGCCAGCAGCTTGCAGGTCTCCTACGAGCAGTACTTC | CASSLQVSYEQYF
NA | TRBJ1-1 | TRBD1 | TRBV18 | TGTGCCAGCTCACCACTAGGGGGCGTCACTGAAGCTTTCTTT | CASSPLGGVTEAFF
NA | TRBJ1-2 | NA | TRBV27 | TGTGCCAGCAGCCCCGGGACACATCGTGGGTATGGCTACACCTTC | CASSPGTHRGYGYTF
NA | TRBJ2-2 | NA | TRBV5-1 | TGCGCCAGCAGCCCTGGACAGCCTTCGAACACCGGGGAGCTGTTTTTT | CASSPGQPSNTGELFF
NA | TRBJ2-3 | TRBD2 | TRBV27 | TGTGCCAGCAGTTTATGCCTTAGCGGGGGGGGGTTTGGCGACACAGATACGCAGTATTTT | CASSLCLSGGGFGDTDTQYF
NA | TRBJ2-6 | NA | TRBV6-5 | TGTGCCAGCACCTCAGGGGAGACGGTCGTGGTGACTTTC | CASTSGETVVVTF
NA | TRBJ1-1 | NA | TRBV30 | TGTGCCTGGAAACAAACCCCTTCCAAGGAGGAAGCTTTCTTT | CAWKQTPSKEEAFF
NA | TRBJ2-7 | NA | TRBV7-2 | TGTGCCAGCAGCAAACGATTAGTTACCTACGAGCAGTACTTC | CASSKRLVTYEQYF
NA | TRBJ2-1 | TRBD1 | TRBV5-4 | TGTGCCAGCAGCTCCTCCCCGAGATCCGACAGGGATCAGTTCTTC | CASSSSPRSDRDQFF
NA | TRBJ2-3 | TRBD2 | TRBV5-1 | TGCGCCAGCAGCTCTGCGCTAGCGGCTGACACAGATACGCAGTATTTT | CASSSALAADTDTQYF
few | TRBJ1-5 | NA | TRBV10-2 | TGCGCCAGCAGTCCAGGGTTAGCTCAGCCCCAGCATTTT | CASSPGLAQPQHF
NA | TRBJ1-6 | NA | TRBV4-2 | TGTGCCAGCAGCCTCTTATACGGCGAGGGATCAAATTCACCCCTCCACTTT | CASSLLYGEGSNSPLHF
NA | TRBJ2-1 | TRBD1 | TRBV5-1 | TGCGCCAGCAGCCCCCGGACAGGGGGCAATGAGCAGTTCTTC | CASSPRTGGNEQFF
medium-sized | TRBJ1-1 | NA | TRBV14 | TGTGCCAGCAGCCAACCAGCGATACCACTCACTGAAGCTTTCTTT | CASSQPAIPLTEAFF
NA | TRBJ1-1 | NA | TRBV6-2/TRBV6-3 | TGTGCCAGCAGTTACCTGACAGTCCCGGGGGAAGCAGCTTTCTTT | CASSYLTVPGEAAFF
NA | TRBJ1-4 | TRBD1 | TRBV4-2 | TGTGCCAGCAGCCAAGATAAGACAGGGCCTGAAAAACTGTTTTTT | CASSQDKTGPEKLFF
many | TRBJ2-5 | NA | TRBV5-6 | TGTGCCAGCAGCTTGCGGTCAGGAGAGACCCAGTACTTC | CASSLRSGETQYF
NA | TRBJ1-2 | NA | TRBV9 | TGTGCCAGCAGCGTAGACAGCAACTATGGCTACACCTTC | CASSVDSNYGYTF
NA | TRBJ1-4 | NA | TRBV18 | TGTGCCAGCTCACCAGAGGGCAGGGGTGCTGAAAAACTGTTTTTT | CASSPEGRGAEKLFF
NA | TRBJ1-1 | NA | TRBV28 | TGTGCCAGCAGTTTAACAGGCATCGGAGCTTTCTTT | CASSLTGIGAFF
NA | TRBJ1-5 | NA | TRBV19 | TGTGCCAGTTCCAGGGACTCCGGGGGAGTTCAGCCCCAGCATTTT | CASSRDSGGVQPQHF
once | TRBJ1-4 | TRBD1 | TRBV5-4 | TGTGCCAGCAGCTTGGAAGGGGACAGGGGTGAAAAACTGTTTTTT | CASSLEGDRGEKLFF
NA | TRBJ2-2 | TRBD1 | TRBV28 | TGTGCCAGCAGTTTAGGGACAGGGGTTCCCGGGGAGCTGTTTTTT | CASSLGTGVPGELFF
NA | TRBJ2-7 | NA | TRBV7-2 | TGTGCCAGCAGCTTAGGGACTAAATCCTACGAGCAGTACTTC | CASSLGTKSYEQYF